Following are 11 T cell receptor beta chains from one sample sequenced in a study of early T cells in non-severe SARS-CoV-2 infection. TCRdb analysed the 5' RACE reads with MiXCR anew, one entry per CDR3 protein. The sample records about 56,000 distinct CDR3 sequences, roughly a tenth being singletons. Input material: whole blood. All receptors come from an adult who was a healthcare worker with PCR-confirmed SARS-CoV-2 infection or an uninfected control (not recorded which).

The chain uses TRBV20-1 and TRBJ1-2; weak D call: TRBD1 (5 bases). The ends were cut back, 5 bases at V and 3 bases at J, with 13 bases in the middle. The CDR3 contains 13 residues. Germline V gene sequence: CDR1 DFQATT, CDR2 SNEGSKA (reference sequence). CDR3 region: CSALIQAHYGYTF. CDR3 nucleotide sequence: TGCAGTGCTCTAATACAGGCTCACTATGGCTACACCTTC.

The rearrangement joins TRBV30 to TRBJ1-2, with D maybe TRBD1 (6 bases). V lost 4 bases, J lost 4 bases, and 10 bases lay in between. The CDR3 contains 12 residues. Germline CDR1 is GTSNPN and CDR2 is SVGIG (reference sequence). DNA for the CDR3: TGTGCCTGGACGGGGACATCCTATGGCTACACCTTC. Amino acid sequence: CAWTGTSYGYTF. The whole variable domain, filled in from reference TRBV30 and TRBJ1-2, reads SQTIHQWPATLVQPVGSPLSLECTVEGTSNPNLYWYRQAAGRGLQLLFYSVGIGQISSEVPQNLSASRPQDRQFILSSKKLLLSDSGFYLCAWTGTSYGYTFGSGTRLTVV.

By its share, this clonotype is large. This chain uses TRBV15 with TRBJ1-1; TRBD1 aligns across 7 bases. CDR3 length: 15 residues. V dropped 1 base and J dropped 4; count of bases not matched to a gene: 6. Germline V gene data show CDR1 as LNHNV and CDR2 as YYDKDF (reference sequence). CDR3 coding DNA: TGTGCCACCAGCAGAGGTAGGGGGCTGGCCACTGAAGCTTTCTTT. Residues: CATSRGRGLATEAFF.

The chain is built from TRBV29-1 and TRBJ2-3; D is unclear. Germline CDR1 SQVTM, CDR2 ANQGSEA. Trimming pared 7 bases from V and 4 bases from J, leaving 9 bases between. This CDR3 comprises 11 residues. The CDR3 bases are TGCAGCGCGGAAGACTCAGATACGCAGTATTTT. It translates to CSAEDSDTQYF.

This clonotype was observed many times. This chain links TRBV28 with TRBJ1-5; D is perhaps TRBD1 (5 bases). Trimming removed 3 bases at V and 3 bases at J, with 9 bases between. This CDR3 is built from 14 residues. Germline CDR1 and CDR2: MDHEN and SYDVKM. CDR3 region: CASSLRQLNQPQHF. DNA for the CDR3: TGTGCCAGCAGTTTGCGACAGCTCAATCAGCCCCAGCATTTT.

This clonotype has at least ten counts. The V call is TRBV11-2, the J call TRBJ2-1; D is ambiguous. The V end lost 1 base, the J end lost 2 bases, and 6 bases lay between the germline ends. The germline CDR1 and CDR2 sequences are SGHAT and FQNNGV. This CDR3 has 14 amino acids. CDR3: CASSLGGPYNEQFF. Here the CDR3 DNA reads TGTGCCAGCAGCTTAGGTGGGCCCTACAATGAGCAGTTCTTC.

The chain has TRBV3-1 and TRBJ1-6; D might be TRBD1 (6 bases). Germline V lookup: CDR1 LGHDT, CDR2 YNNKEL (reference sequence). With 2 bases removed from V and 8 bases from J, the gap between germline ends came to 10 bases. The CDR3 is 14 amino acids. The CDR3 DNA is TGTGCCAGCAGCCAATTGTCAGGGGATTCACCCCTCCACTTT. Its protein product is CASSQLSGDSPLHF.

Concerning this clonotype itself: Given a much more abundant clone one base away, this may be a read error. The chain combines TRBV11-2 with TRBJ2-3, with D possibly matching TRBD1 (6 bases). The CDR3 spans 14 residues. Trimming pared 3 bases from V and 1 base from J, leaving 8 bases between. Germline-derived CDR1 and CDR2 are SGHAT and FQNNGV. CDR3 nucleotide sequence: TGTGCCAGCAGCTTCGGACAGCGCACAGATACGCAGTATTTT. Its translation is CASSFGQRTDTQYF.

This clonotype was seen a few times. This chain uses TRBV7-9 with TRBJ2-2; D is possibly TRBD2 (6 bases). Germline CDR1 and CDR2: SEHNR and FQNEAQ (reference sequence). The CDR3 has 15 amino acids. Trimming removed 1 base from V and 5 bases from J, with 11 bases in between. The CDR3 protein is CASSLGLRETGELFF. The CDR3 bases are TGTGCCAGCAGCTTAGGATTACGGGAGACCGGGGAGCTGTTTTTT. The whole variable domain, filled in from reference TRBV7-9 and TRBJ2-2, reads DTGVSQNPRHKITKRGQNVTFRCDPISEHNRLYWYRQTLGQGPEFLTYFQNEAQLEKSRLLSDRFSAERPKGSFSTLEIQRTEQGDSAMYLCASSLGLRETGELFFGEGSRLTVL.

This clonotype was counted a few times. J is TRBJ2-7 and V is TRBV20-1; D gene uncertain. The CDR3 covers 11 residues. From germline, CDR1 is DFQATT and CDR2 SNEGSKA (reference sequence). V was clipped by 6 bases and J by 5 bases, with 11 bases between them. The CDR3 region has the DNA TGCAGTGCACCCATCCAGCACGAGCAGTACTTC. Amino acids: CSAPIQHEQYF.

V and J are TRBV18 and TRBJ2-7; no clear D. The V gene lost 0 bases and the J gene lost 4 bases, with 13 bases spanning the gap. The CDR3 has 15 amino acids. Germline V gene data show CDR1 as KGHSH and CDR2 as LQKENI. CDR3 sequence: CASSPPNPAKYEQYF. The CDR3, as DNA: TGTGCCAGCTCACCACCAAATCCGGCAAAATACGAGCAGTACTTC.